This is a list of T cell receptor beta chains from one sample in a study of high-grade serous ovarian cancer treatment subgroups. Assay used: immunoSEQ multiplex PCR; TCRdb lists only in-frame clones, some missing. The table records tens of thousands of clones, around 84% of them present only once. Sequenced sample: tumor tissue. The source is a human donor with high-grade serous ovarian cancer. Each CDR3 is given with its conserved first and last residue. D genes are given only for firm matches. Not all rows give a size; the values are once, few, many and, for expanded clones, a class.

size: NA; V: TRBV10-1; J: TRBJ2-3; D: NA; DNA: TGCGCCAGCAGTGTTGCTAGGCTAGAAGGCCCAGATACGCAGTATTTT; CDR3: CASSVARLEGPDTQYF
size: NA; V: TRBV20-1; J: TRBJ2-1; D: NA; DNA: TGCAGTGCTGAAAACTTAGGGGAGCAGTTCTTC; CDR3: CSAENLGEQFF
size: NA; V: TRBV5-1; J: TRBJ2-3; D: NA; DNA: TGCGCCAGCAGCTTGGCAGCGGCCTATAGCACAGATACGCAGTATTTT; CDR3: CASSLAAAYSTDTQYF
size: NA; V: TRBV30; J: TRBJ2-5; D: TRBD2; DNA: TGTGCCTGGAGTCCATACAAGGTGTGGATTAGCGGGAGCGAGACCCAGTACTTC; CDR3: CAWSPYKVWISGSETQYF
size: NA; V: TRBV15; J: TRBJ1-5; D: TRBD1; DNA: TGTGCCACCAGCAAGGGAGGGGGCGCCGGTCAGCCCCAGCATTTT; CDR3: CATSKGGGAGQPQHF
size: NA; V: TRBV11-2; J: TRBJ2-3; D: NA; DNA: TGTGCCAGCAGCTTAGGACTGGAAGGCTTTTATACGCAGTATTTT; CDR3: CASSLGLEGFYTQYF
size: NA; V: TRBV6-1; J: TRBJ2-7; D: NA; DNA: TGTGCCAGCAGTGCCGGCGGGCCCTACGAGCAGTACTTC; CDR3: CASSAGGPYEQYF
size: NA; V: TRBV11-3; J: TRBJ2-3; D: TRBD2; DNA: TGTGCCAGCAGCCCCGGACTAGCGGGAGCAGATACGCAGTATTTT; CDR3: CASSPGLAGADTQYF
size: NA; V: TRBV2; J: TRBJ1-2; D: NA; DNA: TGTGCCAGCAGTTCCGGGACGCAATATGGCTACACCTTC; CDR3: CASSSGTQYGYTF
size: NA; V: TRBV1; J: TRBJ1-2; D: NA; DNA: TGCACCAGCAGCCAAAGTGTATATGAGGGGGCGATTCGCCGGTTATACTATAGCTACACCTTC; CDR3: CTSSQSVYEGAIRRLYYSYTF
size: NA; V: TRBV4-1; J: TRBJ2-6; D: NA; DNA: TGCGCCAGCAGCCAAGATACGTTGGAACAGTTGAGCTCTGGGGCCAACGTCCTGACTTTC; CDR3: CASSQDTLEQLSSGANVLTF
size: NA; V: TRBV2; J: TRBJ2-7; D: TRBD2; DNA: TGTGCCAGCAGTGATAGGCTAGCGGGAGCCGAGCAGTACTTC; CDR3: CASSDRLAGAEQYF
size: NA; V: TRBV11-2; J: TRBJ2-2; D: NA; DNA: TGTGCCAGCAGCTTTTCGGCGGCGGGACTCAACACCGGGGAGCTGTTTTTT; CDR3: CASSFSAAGLNTGELFF
size: NA; V: TRBV5-4; J: TRBJ2-6; D: NA; DNA: TGTGCCAGCAGCTTCGGCTCTGGGGCCAACGTCCTGACTTTC; CDR3: CASSFGSGANVLTF
size: NA; V: TRBV5-1; J: TRBJ2-7; D: NA; DNA: TGCGCCAGCAGCTTGGGGATGGGTCGGGAACCGTACGAGCAGTACTTC; CDR3: CASSLGMGREPYEQYF
size: NA; V: TRBV5-1; J: TRBJ2-3; D: NA; DNA: TGCGCCAGCAGCTCGGACTGGAGCACAGATACGCAGTATTTT; CDR3: CASSSDWSTDTQYF
size: NA; V: TRBV29-1; J: TRBJ1-4; D: NA; DNA: TGCAGCGCTCGTGTCGGGTCGAGGAATGAAAAACTGTTTTTT; CDR3: CSARVGSRNEKLFF
size: few; V: TRBV7-9; J: TRBJ1-4; D: NA; DNA: TGTGCCAGCAGCGAGGGCGACTATACTAATGAAAAACTGTTTTTT; CDR3: CASSEGDYTNEKLFF
size: NA; V: TRBV7-2; J: TRBJ2-7; D: NA; DNA: TGTGCCAGCAGCTTTAATGGGGGGGCGGCCTACGAGCAGTACTTC; CDR3: CASSFNGGAAYEQYF
size: NA; V: TRBV11-2; J: TRBJ2-3; D: NA; DNA: TGTGCCAGCAGCTTCACGTGGGGCCAGGCAGATACGCAGTATTTT; CDR3: CASSFTWGQADTQYF
size: NA; V: TRBV7-9; J: TRBJ2-4; D: NA; DNA: TGTGCCAGCAGCTTAGATATAGCCAAAAACATTCAGTACTTC; CDR3: CASSLDIAKNIQYF
size: NA; V: TRBV28; J: TRBJ1-3; D: NA; DNA: TGTGCCAGCAGCCTCCGTGAGGGAAACACCATATATTTT; CDR3: CASSLREGNTIYF
size: NA; V: TRBV19; J: TRBJ2-5; D: NA; DNA: TGTGCCAGTAGTATCCCGGGTGGGTTTCAAGAGACCCAGTACTTC; CDR3: CASSIPGGFQETQYF